This entry concerns a single T cell receptor beta chain. Antigen unknown. The sample originates from a study of cytotoxic CD8 clonotypes in ibrutinib-treated CLL. Across the whole study: Response samples were obtained once patients had received a median around 12 months of treatment, range 6 to 36.

The protocol was immunoSEQ multiplex PCR, while the TCRdb copy is restricted to in-frame clones and leaves out a portion. The sample carries 75,000 to 80,000 clones, approximately 82% recorded once. Deletions cut 0 bases from V and 4 bases from J, with 5 bases between. This CDR3 spans 13 amino acids. From germline, CDR1 is SGHTA and CDR2 FQGTGA. Whole-study findings and limits: Public clonotypes (which were uncommon) either contracted or remained stable on treatment. In comparison with age-matched healthy donors, baseline clonality was higher and tracked circulating CD8+ T-cell counts.

The source material was PBMCs, sampled after 24 months of ibrutinib treatment. The chain recombines TRBV7-3 with TRBJ2-3, with D unresolved. This clonotype was obtained from a human donor with chronic lymphocytic leukemia. DNA of the CDR3: TGTGCCAGCAGCTTAACGTACGCAGATACGCAGTATTTT. Encoded protein: CASSLTYADTQYF.